This T cell receptor beta chain was sequenced for a study of blood T cell repertoires in COVID-19. Produced via immunoSEQ multiplex PCR; TCRdb's table is partial and in-frame only. The sample gives about 160,000 clones, less than 85% of which show up once; around 7% is in the top ten. In germline, CDR1 is MNHEY, CDR2 SMNVEV (reference sequence). The CDR3 sequence is 16 residues long. The V segment lost 5 bases and the J segment 7 bases; nucleotides outside the gene matches: 14. The genes are TRBV27 and TRBJ1-2, with 9 nucleotides matching TRBD1. Sequenced input: peripheral blood. This clonotype was sampled from a woman aged 40 to 49 with COVID-19, enrolled during active disease. The CDR3 is CASSTGQGMLVGGYTF. In DNA form, the CDR3 reads TGTGCCAGCAGTACCGGACAGGGGATGTTAGTGGGTGGCTACACCTTC.